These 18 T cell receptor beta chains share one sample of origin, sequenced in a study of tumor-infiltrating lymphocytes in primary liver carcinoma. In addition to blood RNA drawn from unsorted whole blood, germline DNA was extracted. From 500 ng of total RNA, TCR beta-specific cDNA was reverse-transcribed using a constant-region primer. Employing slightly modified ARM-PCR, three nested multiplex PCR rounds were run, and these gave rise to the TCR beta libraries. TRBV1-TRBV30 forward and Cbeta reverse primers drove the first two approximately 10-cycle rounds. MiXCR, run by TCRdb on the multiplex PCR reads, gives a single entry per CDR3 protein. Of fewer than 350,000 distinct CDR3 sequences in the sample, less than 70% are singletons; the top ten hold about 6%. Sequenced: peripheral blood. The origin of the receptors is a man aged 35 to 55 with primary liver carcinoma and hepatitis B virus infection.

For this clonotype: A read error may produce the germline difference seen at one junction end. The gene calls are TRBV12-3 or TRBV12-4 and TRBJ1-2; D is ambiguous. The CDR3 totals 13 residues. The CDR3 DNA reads TGTGCCAGCACTTTAAATCGGAACTATGGCTACACCTTT. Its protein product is CASTLNRNYGYTF.

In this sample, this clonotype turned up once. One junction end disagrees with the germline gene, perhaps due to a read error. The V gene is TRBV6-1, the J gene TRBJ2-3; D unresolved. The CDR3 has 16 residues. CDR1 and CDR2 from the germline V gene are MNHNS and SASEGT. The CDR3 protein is CTSSRVWRISTDTQYF. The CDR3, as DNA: TGTACCAGCAGCCGGGTTTGGCGGATTAGCACAGATACGCAGTATTTT.

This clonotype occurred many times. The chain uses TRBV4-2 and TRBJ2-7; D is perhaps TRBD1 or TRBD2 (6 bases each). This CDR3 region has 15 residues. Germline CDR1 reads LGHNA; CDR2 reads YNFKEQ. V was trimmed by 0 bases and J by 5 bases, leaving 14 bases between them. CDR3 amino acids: CASSQDLRGGNEQYF. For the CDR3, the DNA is TGTGCCAGCAGCCAAGATCTAAGAGGGGGGAACGAGCAGTACTTC.

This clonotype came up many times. CDR3 amino acids: CATRSTGEGEQYF. The CDR3 nucleotides read TGTGCCACCCGCTCGACAGGGGAGGGCGAGCAGTACTTC. The chain has TRBV10-3 and TRBJ2-7, with a tentative D call TRBD1 (8 bases). Germline CDR1 reads ENHRY; CDR2 reads SYGVKD. Trimming stripped 10 bases from V and 6 bases from J, with 19 bases between. There are 13 residues in the CDR3.

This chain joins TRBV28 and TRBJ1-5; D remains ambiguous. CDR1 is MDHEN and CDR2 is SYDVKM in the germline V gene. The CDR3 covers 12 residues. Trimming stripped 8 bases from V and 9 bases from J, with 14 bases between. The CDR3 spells CASGLPGRPQHF. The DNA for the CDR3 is TGTGCCAGCGGTCTCCCCGGTCGGCCCCAGCATTTT.

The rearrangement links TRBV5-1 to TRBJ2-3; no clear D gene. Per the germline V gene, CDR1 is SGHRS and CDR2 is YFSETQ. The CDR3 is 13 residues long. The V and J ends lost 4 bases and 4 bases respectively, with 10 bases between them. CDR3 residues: CASSPCDADTQYF. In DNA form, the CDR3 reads TGCGCCAGCAGCCCGTGTGACGCAGATACGCAGTATTTT.

The CDR3 protein is CASSRTNDRARGLGVGTQYF. The CDR3 bases are TGTGCCAGCAGTCGAACCAACGACAGGGCGCGGGGACTAGGGGTCGGGACCCAGTACTTC. J is TRBJ2-5 and V is TRBV6-5; tentatively, D is TRBD2 (8 bases). V lost 5 bases to trimming and J lost 7 bases, with 35 bases between them. Germline assignment: CDR1 MNHEY and CDR2 SVGAGI. The length of the CDR3 is 20 residues.

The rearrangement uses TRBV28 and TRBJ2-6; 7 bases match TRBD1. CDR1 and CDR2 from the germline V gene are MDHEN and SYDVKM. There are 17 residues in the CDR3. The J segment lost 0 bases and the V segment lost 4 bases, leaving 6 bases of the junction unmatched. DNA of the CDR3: TGTGCCAGCAGTTCCGGGACAGCTCTCTCTGGGGCCAACGTCCTGACTTTC. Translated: CASSSGTALSGANVLTF.

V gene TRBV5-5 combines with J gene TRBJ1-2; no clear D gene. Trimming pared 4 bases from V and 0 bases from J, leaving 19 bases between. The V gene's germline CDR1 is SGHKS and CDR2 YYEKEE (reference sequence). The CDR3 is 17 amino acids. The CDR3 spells CASSTTSGSDPNYGYTF. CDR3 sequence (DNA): TGTGCCAGCAGCACTACTTCGGGGTCAGACCCTAACTATGGCTACACCTTC.

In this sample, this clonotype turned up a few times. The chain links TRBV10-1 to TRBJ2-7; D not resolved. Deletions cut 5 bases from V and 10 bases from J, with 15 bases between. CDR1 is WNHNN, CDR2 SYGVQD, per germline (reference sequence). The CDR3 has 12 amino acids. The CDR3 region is CASSPRRTPQYF. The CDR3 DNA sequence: TGCGCCAGCAGTCCCCGACGGACCCCTCAGTACTTC.

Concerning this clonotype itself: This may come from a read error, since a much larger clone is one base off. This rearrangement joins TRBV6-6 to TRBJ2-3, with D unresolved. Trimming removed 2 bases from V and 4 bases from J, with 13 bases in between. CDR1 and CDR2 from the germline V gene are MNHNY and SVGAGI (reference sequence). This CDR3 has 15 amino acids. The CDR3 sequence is CASSYRGQDADTQYF. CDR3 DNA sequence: TGTGCCAGCAGTTACCGAGGCCAGGACGCAGATACGCAGTATTTT.

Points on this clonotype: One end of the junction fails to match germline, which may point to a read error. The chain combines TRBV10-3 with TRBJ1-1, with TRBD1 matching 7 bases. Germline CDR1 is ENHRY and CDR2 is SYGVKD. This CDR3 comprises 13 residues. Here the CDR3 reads CAISQGEDTEAIF. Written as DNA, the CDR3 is TGTGCCATCAGTCAGGGGGAGGACACTGAAGCTATCTTT.

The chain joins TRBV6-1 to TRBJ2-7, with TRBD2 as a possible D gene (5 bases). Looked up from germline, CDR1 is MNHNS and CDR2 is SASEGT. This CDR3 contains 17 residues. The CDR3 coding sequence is TGTACCAACAGTGATTGGGTAAGCCCCCACCACGAGGGCGAGCAGTACTTC. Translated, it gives CTNSDWVSPHHEGEQYF.

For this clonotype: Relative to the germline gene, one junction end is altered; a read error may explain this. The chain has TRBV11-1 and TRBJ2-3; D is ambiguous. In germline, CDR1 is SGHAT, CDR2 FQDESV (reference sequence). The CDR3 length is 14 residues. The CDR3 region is CVSSPKGPFDTQYF. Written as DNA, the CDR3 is TGTGTCAGCAGCCCTAAGGGCCCGTTTGATACGCAGTATTTT.

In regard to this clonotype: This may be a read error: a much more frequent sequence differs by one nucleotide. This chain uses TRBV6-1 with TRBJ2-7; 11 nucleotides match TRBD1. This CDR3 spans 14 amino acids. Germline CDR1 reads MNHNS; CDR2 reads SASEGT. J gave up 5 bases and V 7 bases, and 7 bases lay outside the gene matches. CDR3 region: CASNGGQGADEQYF. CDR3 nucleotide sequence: TGTGCCAGCAATGGTGGACAGGGGGCTGACGAGCAGTACTTC.

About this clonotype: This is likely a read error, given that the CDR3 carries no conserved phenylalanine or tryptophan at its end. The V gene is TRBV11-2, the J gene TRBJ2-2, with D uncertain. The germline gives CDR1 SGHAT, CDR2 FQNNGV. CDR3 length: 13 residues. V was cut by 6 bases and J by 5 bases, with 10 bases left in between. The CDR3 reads CASSLPGTGELFI. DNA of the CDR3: TGTGCCAGCAGTTTACCCGGGACCGGGGAGCTGTTTATT.

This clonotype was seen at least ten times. Here the CDR3 reads CASSEYGRETQYF. For the CDR3, the DNA is TGTGCCAGCAGTGAGTACGGCCGTGAGACCCAGTACTTC. The V and J genes are TRBV6-1 and TRBJ2-5; no reliable D call. V dropped 3 bases and J dropped 5 bases, with 10 bases sitting between them. The CDR3 is 13 residues long. Germline V gene data show CDR1 as MNHNS and CDR2 as SASEGT.

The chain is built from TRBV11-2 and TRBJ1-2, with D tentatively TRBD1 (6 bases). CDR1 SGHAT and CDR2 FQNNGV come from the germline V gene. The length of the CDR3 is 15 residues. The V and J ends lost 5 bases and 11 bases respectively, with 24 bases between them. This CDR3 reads CASSLVQGPLCGYTF. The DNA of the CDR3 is TGTGCCAGCAGCCTTGTTCAGGGGCCGTTGTGTGGTTACACCTTC.